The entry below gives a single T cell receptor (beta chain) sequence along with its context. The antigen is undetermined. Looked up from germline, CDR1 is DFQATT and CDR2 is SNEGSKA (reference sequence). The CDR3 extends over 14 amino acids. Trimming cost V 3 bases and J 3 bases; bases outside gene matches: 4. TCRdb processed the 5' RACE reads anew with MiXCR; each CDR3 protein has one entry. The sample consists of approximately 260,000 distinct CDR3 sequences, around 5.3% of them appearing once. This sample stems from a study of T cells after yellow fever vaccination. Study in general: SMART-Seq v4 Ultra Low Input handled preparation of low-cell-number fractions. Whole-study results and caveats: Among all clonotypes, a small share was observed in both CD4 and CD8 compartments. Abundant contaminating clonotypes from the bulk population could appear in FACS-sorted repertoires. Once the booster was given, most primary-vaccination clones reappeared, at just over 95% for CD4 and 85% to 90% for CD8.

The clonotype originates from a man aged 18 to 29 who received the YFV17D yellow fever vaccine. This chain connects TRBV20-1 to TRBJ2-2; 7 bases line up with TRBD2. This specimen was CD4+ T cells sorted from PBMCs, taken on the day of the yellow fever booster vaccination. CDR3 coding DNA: TGCAGTGCTAGGAGCGGGGCGTACACCGGGGAGCTGTTTTTT. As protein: CSARSGAYTGELFF.